The 8 T cell receptor beta chains given below trace back to one sample, sequenced in a study of Graves' ophthalmopathy and Graves' hyperthyroidism. Amplification targeted the TCR beta CDR3 regions, with RNA transcripts as the source material. HTBI primers were employed in first-round RT-PCR, then a second-round multiplex PCR followed. TCRdb used MiXCR to reprocess the multiplex PCR reads, holding one entry per CDR3 protein. The sample has approximately 1.2 million distinct CDR3 sequences, 35% to 40% seen once. The sequenced sample was peripheral blood or thyroid tissue (not recorded which). These receptors all come from an adult man with Graves' hyperthyroidism.

This rearrangement joins TRBV2 to TRBJ1-2; TRBD1 might be the D (6 bases). V lost 5 bases and J 8 bases, leaving 15 bases between the germline ends. The CDR3 extends over 13 amino acids. Germline CDR1 reads SNHLY; CDR2 reads FYNNEI. DNA of the CDR3: TGTGCCAGCAGTCGAGGGGGGTCTTCCGGCTACACCTTC. As protein: CASSRGGSSGYTF.

The chain combines TRBV27 with TRBJ2-7; 7 bases fit TRBD2. The CDR3 length is 12 residues. CDR1 and CDR2 (germline): MNHEY, SMNVEV (reference sequence). After removal of 11 bases from V and 3 bases from J, the junction contained 7 bases not matched to a gene. The CDR3 DNA follows: TGTGCCTCCTCAGCGGGGAACTACGAGCAGTACTTC. Amino acid sequence: CASSAGNYEQYF.

This clonotype was counted at least ten times. Compared with germline, one end of the junction differs, possibly owing to a read error. The chain couples TRBV10-2 to TRBJ1-1; D unclear. Germline V CDR1 and CDR2: WSHSY, SAAADI. This CDR3 is 11 amino acids long. CDR3 loop: CASSESAEAFF. The CDR3 nucleotides read TGTGCCAGCAGTGAGTCTGCTGAAGCTTTCTTT.

Comments on this clonotype: The final CDR3 position lacks the conserved phenylalanine or tryptophan, pointing to a likely read error. The DNA is left out, because the CDR3 cannot be placed on it with certainty; the CDR3 is given as TCRdb lists it. This CDR3 reads CASSAAPA. The chain combines TRBV7-9 with TRBJ1-5; the D call of TRBD1 is as the table states it, not checked on the DNA. The CDR3 is made up of 8 amino acids, end residues included. Germline CDR1 SEHNR, CDR2 FQNEAQ (reference sequence).

This clonotype turned up a few times. This chain joins TRBV6-6 and TRBJ2-7; possibly TRBD2 for D (5 bases). Germline values: CDR1 MNHNY, CDR2 SVGAGI (reference sequence). The V end lost 6 bases, the J end lost 5 bases, and 11 bases lay between the germline ends. The CDR3 covers 12 residues. Here the CDR3 DNA reads TGTGCCAGCAGGGGAGTTCGAAACGAGCAGTACTTC. Amino acid sequence: CASRGVRNEQYF.

There are many counts of this clonotype. V is TRBV15 and J is TRBJ2-5; maybe TRBD2 (5 bases). The CDR3 sequence is 16 residues long. Germline V CDR1 and CDR2: LNHNV, YYDKDF (reference sequence). The germline V and J ends were trimmed by 6 bases and 2 bases, with 19 bases remaining between them. The chain's CDR3 is CATRRVGGPGQETQYF. CDR3 DNA sequence: TGTGCCACCAGGAGGGTAGGTGGGCCCGGGCAAGAGACCCAGTACTTC.

This clonotype appeared many times. The junction departs from germline at one end; a sequencing error may be responsible. This chain connects TRBV7-9 to TRBJ1-2; no reliable D call. Germline-derived CDR1 and CDR2 are SEHNR and FQNEAQ (reference sequence). This CDR3 is 10 amino acids long. The CDR3 loop is CVSSPNGYTF. The DNA of the CDR3 is TGTGTCAGCAGCCCGAATGGCTACACCTTC.

This clonotype was recorded at least ten times. The CDR3 sequence: CASSKGQSVNTEAFF. The CDR3 region has the DNA TGTGCCAGCAGCAAAGGACAGTCGGTGAACACTGAAGCTTTCTTT. V gene TRBV5-8 combines with J gene TRBJ1-1, with D perhaps TRBD1 (6 bases). Germline CDR1 reads SGHTS; CDR2 reads YDEGEE. CDR3 length: 15 residues. Trimming shortened V by 4 bases and J by 0 bases, and 13 bases separated the two germline ends.